The entry below gives a single TCR beta chain sequence along with its context. The data originate from a study of T cell changes during pregnancy in multiple sclerosis. The V gene end was trimmed by 2 bases and the J gene end by 1 base; junction bases not matched to a gene: 2. The CDR3 extends over 15 amino acids. Germline V gene sequence: CDR1 MNHEY, CDR2 SVGAGI. Libraries were prepared by immunoSEQ multiplex PCR; TCRdb keeps only in-frame clonotypes and omits some of them. In the table there are about 38,000 clones, less than 95% of which are singletons. This TCR was recovered from a female donor with multiple sclerosis, enrolled in a pregnancy study. V is TRBV6-5 and J is TRBJ2-3; 8 bases match TRBD1. The sequences come from CD4+ T cells from peripheral blood mononuclear cells, collected in the second trimester of pregnancy. The CDR3 loop reads CASSYGQGGTDTQYF. The CDR3 bases are TGTGCCAGCAGTTACGGACAGGGCGGCACAGATACGCAGTATTTT.